This entry lists 18 T cell receptor beta chains sequenced from one sample in a study of cytomegalovirus exposure and HLA in healthy donors. Primers for the PCR totalled 60 Vbeta and 13 Jbeta. Clones were read by immunoSEQ multiplex PCR, and TCRdb kept only the in-frame ones, dropping some. The sample includes 130,000 to 150,000 clones, roughly 77% seen only once; the top ten take about 3%. The sequencing input was PBMCs. The receptor source for this set is a female donor in good health and CMV-seronegative.

The chain employs TRBV13 and TRBJ1-4, with 7 bases matching TRBD1. The CDR3 length is 14 residues. V shed 5 bases, J shed 4 bases, and the junction held 4 bases outside the gene matches. Looked up from germline, CDR1 is PRHDT and CDR2 is FYEKMQ (reference sequence). The CDR3 loop is CASSQGGRNEKLFF. The CDR3 DNA follows: TGTGCCAGCAGCCAAGGGGGCCGTAATGAAAAACTGTTTTTT.

The chain carries TRBV28 and TRBJ2-3; 8 bases agree with TRBD2. Looked up from germline, CDR1 is MDHEN and CDR2 is SYDVKM. V dropped 6 bases and J dropped 7; count of bases not matched to a gene: 9. This CDR3 has 14 residues. CDR3 region: CASSPGGGINTQYF. As DNA, the CDR3 is TGTGCCAGCAGCCCTGGCGGGGGGATAAATACGCAGTATTTT.

The chain recombines TRBV7-2 with TRBJ1-3, with 8 bases identical to TRBD1. This CDR3 is 15 amino acids long. J was trimmed by 3 bases and V by 1 base; bases with no gene match: 2. CDR1 and CDR2 from the germline V gene are SGHTA and FQGNSA. CDR3 DNA: TGTGCCAGCAGCTTAGGGACAGGGCGTGGAAACACCATATATTTT. Translated, it gives CASSLGTGRGNTIYF.

J is TRBJ1-3 and V is TRBV28; D is perhaps TRBD1 (6 bases). Germline V gene data show CDR1 as MDHEN and CDR2 as SYDVKM. Trimming pared 6 bases from V and 0 bases from J, leaving 9 bases between. CDR3 length equals 14 residues. This chain's CDR3 is CASSRGASGNTIYF. In nucleotides, the CDR3 is TGTGCCAGCAGCCGGGGGGCCTCTGGAAACACCATATATTTT.

The chain joins TRBV6-5 to TRBJ2-7; D may be TRBD2 (5 bases). Germline lookup yields CDR1 MNHEY and CDR2 SVGAGI. V was trimmed by 6 bases and J by 9 bases, leaving 18 bases between them. This CDR3 has 13 residues. As DNA, the CDR3 is TGTGCCAGCAGCCGGCTACCCCCGGCGGGGCAGTACTTC. Encoded protein: CASSRLPPAGQYF.

The chain employs TRBV29-1 and TRBJ2-1; D is uncertain. CDR3 size: 12 residues. The ends were cut back, 7 bases at V and 2 bases at J, with 9 bases in the middle. Per the germline V gene, CDR1 is SQVTM and CDR2 is ANQGSEA. The CDR3 is CSAEMTYNEQFF. The CDR3 DNA reads as TGCAGCGCCGAGATGACCTACAATGAGCAGTTCTTC.

The chain carries TRBV10-3 and TRBJ2-7, with 8 bases identical to TRBD2. J gave up 4 bases and V 10 bases, and 12 bases lay outside the gene matches. Germline V gene lookup returns CDR1 ENHRY and CDR2 SYGVKD. The CDR3 is 14 residues long. The CDR3 protein is CATHAGGESYEQYF. The CDR3, as DNA: TGTGCCACGCACGCCGGGGGGGAGAGTTACGAGCAGTACTTC.

This clone has only one observation. The V call is TRBV19, the J call TRBJ1-5, with a weak D call TRBD1 (6 bases). V dropped 4 bases and J dropped 0 bases, with 13 bases sitting between them. Germline loops: CDR1 LNHDA, CDR2 SQIVND (reference sequence). This CDR3 is 16 amino acids long. The CDR3 DNA follows: TGTGCCAGTAGTACACAAGGGACAAATAGCAATCAGCCCCAGCATTTT. It yields the protein CASSTQGTNSNQPQHF.

This CDR3 reads CAISDPGTSVFSEQYF. CDR3 bases: TGTGCCATCAGTGACCCAGGGACTAGCGTTTTTAGCGAGCAGTACTTC. V gene TRBV10-3 combines with J gene TRBJ2-7; 10 nucleotides line up with TRBD2. The junction had 11 bases not matched to a gene; V was cut back by 3 bases and J by 6 bases. There are 16 residues in the CDR3. Germline lookup yields CDR1 ENHRY and CDR2 SYGVKD.

The chain combines TRBV5-1 with TRBJ2-7, with D perhaps matching TRBD2 (6 bases). This CDR3 contains 14 residues. The V gene's germline CDR1 is SGHRS and CDR2 YFSETQ. Trimming removed 1 base from V and 2 bases from J, with 10 bases in between. The CDR3 DNA reads TGCGCCAGCAGCTTGTCACCGGGGGCCTACGAGCAGTACTTC. Protein: CASSLSPGAYEQYF.

The chain is built from TRBV5-6 and TRBJ1-2; D is unclear. Germline CDR1 and CDR2: SGHDT and YYEEEE. The V end was cut by 2 bases, the J end by 7 bases, with 9 bases between. The CDR3 has 12 amino acids. Written as DNA, the CDR3 is TGTGCCAGCAGCTTCCTCGGTGGTGGCTACACCTTC. Translated, it gives CASSFLGGGYTF.

The gene calls are TRBV6-6 and TRBJ2-7; a possible D gene is TRBD2 (6 bases). There are 15 residues in the CDR3. Germline V CDR1 and CDR2: MNHNY, SVGAGI (reference sequence). Trimming left V 7 bases short and J 5 bases short, with 21 bases between. DNA of the CDR3: TGTGCCAGCAACTTGGAGGGAGCACAGGCGCACGAGCAGTACTTC. It translates to CASNLEGAQAHEQYF.

The chain is built from TRBV5-1 and TRBJ2-7; perhaps TRBD2 as D (5 bases). With 0 bases removed from V and 6 bases from J, the gap between germline ends came to 16 bases. This CDR3 is 15 amino acids long. Looked up from germline, CDR1 is SGHRS and CDR2 is YFSETQ. Written as DNA, the CDR3 is TGCGCCAGCAGCTTGGCCGGGGTATTGGCCGGCGAGCAGTACTTC. Amino acids: CASSLAGVLAGEQYF. The variable domain in full, with the rest retrieved from reference TRBV5-1 and TRBJ2-7, is KAGVTQTPRYLIKTRGQQVTLSCSPISGHRSVSWYQQTPGQGLQFLFEYFSETQRNKGNFPGRFSGRQFSNSRSEMNVSTLELGDSALYLCASSLAGVLAGEQYFGPGTRLTVT.

The rearrangement joins TRBV7-2 to TRBJ1-2; 8 bases align to TRBD1. Germline V gene data show CDR1 as SGHTA and CDR2 as FQGNSA. The CDR3 extends over 13 amino acids. V lost 5 bases to trimming and J lost 8 bases; unmatched junction nucleotides: 7. The CDR3 bases are TGTGCCAGCAGCCGAGGACAGGGAGGCGGCTACACCTTC. This gives the protein CASSRGQGGGYTF.

This chain uses TRBV29-1 with TRBJ2-7, with a weak D call TRBD1 (5 bases). Germline CDR1 reads SQVTM; CDR2 reads ANQGSEA. The CDR3 extends over 13 amino acids. V lost 1 base to trimming and J lost 5 bases, with 12 bases between them. The chain's CDR3 is CSVEVLGLDEQYF. The CDR3, as DNA: TGCAGCGTTGAAGTTTTGGGGCTCGACGAGCAGTACTTC.

The rearrangement joins TRBV6-1 to TRBJ2-2; 8 bases map to TRBD1. This CDR3 has 15 amino acids. CDR1 and CDR2 (germline): MNHNS, SASEGT. Trimming took 2 bases from V and 6 from J; bases not matched to a gene: 5. The CDR3 reads CASSEPGTGPGELFF. The CDR3 DNA reads as TGTGCCAGCAGTGAACCCGGGACAGGCCCCGGGGAGCTGTTTTTT.

The chain employs TRBV19 and TRBJ1-5; tentatively, D is TRBD1 (5 bases). Germline lookup yields CDR1 LNHDA and CDR2 SQIVND (reference sequence). V lost 5 bases to trimming and J lost 7 bases, with 12 bases between them. There are 13 residues in the CDR3. CDR3 DNA: TGTGCCAGTAGTGACAGTTTTAAACAGCCCCAGCATTTT. This codes for CASSDSFKQPQHF. Full variable domain (missing parts from reference TRBV19 and TRBJ1-5): DGGITQSPKYLFRKEGQNVTLSCEQNLNHDAMYWYRQDPGQGLRLIYYSQIVNDFQKGDIAEGYSVSREKKESFPLTVTSAQKNPTAFYLCASSDSFKQPQHFGDGTRLSIL.

The chain employs TRBV25-1 and TRBJ2-3; 7 bases fit TRBD2. The V and J ends lost 6 bases and 0 bases, in that order; junction bases with no gene match: 9. Germline CDR1 is MGHDK and CDR2 is SYGVNS. This CDR3 comprises 16 residues. CDR3 in DNA: TGTGCCAGCAGCGAGGACCTAGCGGCGAGCACAGATACGCAGTATTTT. This codes for CASSEDLAASTDTQYF.